This T cell receptor beta chain is drawn from a study of T cell responses to AZD1222 COVID-19 vaccine. Points from the study as a whole: Donors skewed white British and female; clonal diversity was possibly underestimated. Sampled repertoires all dated from after the peak T cell response. A rise in Spike-specific TCR breadth and depth followed two AZD1222 doses.

Produced via immunoSEQ multiplex PCR; TCRdb's table is partial and in-frame only. The sample has over 100,000 clones, roughly nine tenths seen once. Regarding this clone: Antigen specificity is unknown.

Second-dose schedules of about 4 or about 12 weeks were combined. CDR1 is KGHSH and CDR2 is LQKENI in the germline V gene. The J segment lost 8 bases and the V segment lost 3 bases, leaving 9 bases of the junction unmatched. This CDR3 has 16 amino acids. The clonotype comes from an adult who received the AZD1222 COVID-19 vaccine. Sample: peripheral blood, taken 28 days after the second AZD1222 dose. The V call is TRBV18, the J call TRBJ2-1; TRBD1 matches at 11 bases. CDR3 loop: CASSPGDRGFVDEQFF. The CDR3 DNA reads TGTGCCAGCTCACCCGGGGACAGGGGGTTTGTGGATGAGCAGTTCTTC. The whole variable domain, filled in from reference TRBV18 and TRBJ2-1, reads NAGVMQNPRHLVRRRGQEARLRCSPMKGHSHVYWYRQLPEEGLKFMVYLQKENIIDESGMPKERFSAEFPKEGPSILRIQQVVRGDSAAYFCASSPGDRGFVDEQFFGPGTRLTVL.